Shown below are 4 T cell receptor beta chains from a single sample sequenced in a study of identical twins. TCRdb reprocessed the 5' RACE reads via MiXCR and lists one record per CDR3 protein. Here the sample spans 600,000 to 800,000 distinct CDR3 sequences, 21% being singletons. The data were also submitted as part of a second study, on T cells expressing NK-cell markers.

Input material: PBMCs. All receptors derive from a woman younger than 35 in good health.

This clonotype showed up just a few times. J is TRBJ1-3 and V is TRBV12-3 or TRBV12-4; no clear D gene. The CDR3 is 14 residues long. Trimming removed 7 bases at V and 1 base at J, with 11 bases between. The CDR3 is CASIQQVSGNTIYF. CDR3 coding DNA: TGTGCCAGCATCCAACAAGTTTCTGGAAACACCATATATTTT.

This rearrangement joins TRBV12-3 or TRBV12-4 to TRBJ2-7; maybe TRBD1 (6 bases). This CDR3 region has 14 residues. Trimming removed 10 bases from V and 7 bases from J, with 23 bases in between. The CDR3 sequence is CAILRGHISGEQYF. CDR3 in DNA: TGTGCCATCCTCCGGGGACACATCTCGGGAGAGCAGTACTTC.

V usage is TRBV6-5 and J usage is TRBJ2-7; D perhaps matches TRBD2 (5 bases). The CDR3 loop spans 17 amino acids. V was trimmed by 0 bases and J by 1 base, leaving 16 bases between them. The germline gives CDR1 MNHEY, CDR2 SVGAGI. CDR3 residues: CASSYSLATYSSYEQYF. The CDR3 bases are TGTGCCAGCAGTTACTCTTTAGCGACTTACTCATCCTACGAGCAGTACTTC.

This clonotype was recorded a few times. J is TRBJ2-1 and V is TRBV20-1, with D unclear. Germline V gene sequence: CDR1 DFQATT, CDR2 SNEGSKA (reference sequence). The V end lost 1 base, the J end lost 6 bases, and 7 bases lay between the germline ends. This CDR3 contains 12 residues. The CDR3 region has the DNA TGCAGTGCTAGAGCATTGCTCAATGAGCAGTTCTTC. Its translation is CSARALLNEQFF.